This note documents a single TCR beta chain sequence. Original data processing: Amplification from reference gene primers served as the basis for estimated nucleated cell counts. Profiled with immunoSEQ multiplex PCR; TCRdb holds only in-frame clones, not every one. Clone size and the V and J calls come from that table; the DNA yielded D and trimming. The profile shows roughly 150,000 clones, 84% of them singletons. These data originate in a study of blood T cell repertoires in COVID-19. Turning to the study itself: Whether acute or convalescent, the COVID-19 samples came from the United States, Italy and Spain. PBMCs, B-cell-depleted T cells, or T cells provided the cDNA or gDNA that made up the material.

The sequencing sample was made of peripheral blood. This receptor was taken from a human donor in a cohort sampled during active COVID-19.

This CDR3 is CASSVGAGEGETQYF. The CDR3 DNA reads TGTGCCAGCAGCGTAGGGGCGGGAGAAGGAGAGACCCAGTACTTC. The chain has TRBV9 and TRBJ2-5; TRBD2 matches 7 bases. The V segment lost 0 bases and the J segment 4 bases; nucleotides outside the gene matches: 6. The CDR3 spans 15 residues. Germline loops: CDR1 SGDLS, CDR2 YYNGEE. Filled out from reference TRBV9 and TRBJ2-5, the complete variable domain reads DSGVTQTPKHLITATGQRVTLRCSPRSGDLSVYWYQQSLDQGLQFLIQYYNGEERAKGNILERFSAQQFPDLHSELNLSSLELGDSALYFCASSVGAGEGETQYFGPGTRLLVL.